The clone carrying this T cell receptor beta chain was recorded a few times. Use of 60 Vbeta and 13 Jbeta primers characterized the PCR. Libraries were prepared by immunoSEQ multiplex PCR; TCRdb keeps only in-frame clonotypes and omits some of them. Of roughly 180,000 clones in the sample, over 60% were seen once. The sample comes from a study of cytomegalovirus exposure and HLA in healthy donors. Background on the study: An early data release held around 80 million unique TCRs from HLA-typed donors.

The sample consisted of PBMCs. The sequence came from a female donor in good health and CMV-seronegative.

DNA of the CDR3: TGCGCCAGCAGCCAAGATGGGCTAGCGGGTGGCCAAGAGACCCAGTACTTC. This codes for CASSQDGLAGGQETQYF. The rearrangement joins TRBV4-3 to TRBJ2-5; 8 nucleotides align to TRBD2. Germline CDR1 reads LGHNA; CDR2 reads YSLEER. Losses at the gene ends were 0 bases for V and 1 base for J; bases not matched to a gene: 7. This CDR3 contains 17 residues.